Shown below are 20 T cell receptor beta chains from a single sample sequenced in a study of T cell responses to AZD1222 COVID-19 vaccine. TCRdb keeps only in-frame clones here, not all; method: immunoSEQ multiplex PCR. The sample holds 100,000 or so clones, 75% to 90% seen once. The starting material was peripheral blood, obtained 28 days after the second AZD1222 dose. Receptors were obtained from an adult who received the AZD1222 COVID-19 vaccine.

The J gene is TRBJ2-2, the V gene TRBV6-2 or TRBV6-3; 7 bases are shared with TRBD2. There are 16 residues in the CDR3. The V and J ends lost 2 bases and 1 base, in that order; junction bases with no gene match: 4. CDR1 is MNHEY, CDR2 SVGEGT, per germline. The CDR3 sequence: CASSYGGGLNTGELFF. In DNA form, the CDR3 reads TGTGCCAGCAGTTACGGGGGGGGTCTGAACACCGGGGAGCTGTTTTTT.

The chain couples TRBV30 to TRBJ1-6; D not certain. There are 13 residues in the CDR3. The germline CDR1 and CDR2 sequences are GTSNPN and SVGIG (reference sequence). V dropped 3 bases and J dropped 2 bases, with 5 bases sitting between them. CDR3 DNA: TGTGCCTGGAGAAATACCTATAATTCACCCCTCCACTTT. Translating it yields CAWRNTYNSPLHF. Based on the CDR3 plus reference TRBV30 and TRBJ1-6, the full variable domain is SQTIHQWPATLVQPVGSPLSLECTVEGTSNPNLYWYRQAAGRGLQLLFYSVGIGQISSEVPQNLSASRPQDRQFILSSKKLLLSDSGFYLCAWRNTYNSPLHFGNGTRLTVT.

The chain is built from TRBV19 and TRBJ2-4, with TRBD1 identical over 8 bases. The CDR3 is 16 residues long. J gave up 3 bases and V 8 bases, and 12 bases lay outside the gene matches. CDR1 is LNHDA and CDR2 is SQIVND in the germline V gene (reference sequence). The CDR3 sequence is CASATGAMGRKNIQYF. Written as DNA, the CDR3 is TGTGCCAGTGCGACAGGGGCGATGGGACGCAAAAACATTCAGTACTTC.

The V gene is TRBV11-3, the J gene TRBJ2-5; D tentatively reads TRBD1 or TRBD2 (7 bases each). Germline V gene data show CDR1 as SGHNT and CDR2 as YENEEA. The V end was cut by 5 bases, the J end by 2 bases, with 15 bases between. The CDR3 extends over 15 amino acids. CDR3: CASSRQGGVQETQYF. CDR3 in DNA: TGTGCCAGCAGCCGCCAGGGGGGGGTGCAAGAGACCCAGTACTTC.

The V and J genes are TRBV30 and TRBJ2-5; 8 bases agree with TRBD2. The J segment lost 1 base and the V segment lost 0 bases, leaving 7 bases of the junction unmatched. CDR1 is GTSNPN and CDR2 is SVGIG in the germline V gene (reference sequence). The length of the CDR3 is 16 residues. CDR3 nucleotide sequence: TGTGCCTGGAGTGTCGGGACTAGTCCCGGCCAAGAGACCCAGTACTTC. It codes for CAWSVGTSPGQETQYF.

The rearrangement links TRBV21-1 to TRBJ2-1; TRBD2, the table's D call, lacks a check against the DNA. TRBV21-1 is noted as a pseudogene. CDR3 size: 11 residues. The CDR3 nucleotides are TGTGCCAGCTCCGGGAGCAATGAGCAGTTCTTC. This codes for CASSGSNEQFF.

V and J are TRBV11-2 and TRBJ1-1, with a weak D call TRBD1 (6 bases). The V and J ends lost 4 bases and 8 bases respectively, with 17 bases between them. Germline V gene data show CDR1 as SGHAT and CDR2 as FQNNGV. The CDR3 contains 14 residues. CDR3 DNA: TGTGCCAGCAGCTCCCAATTGGGGGCTTCAGAAGCTTTCTTT. The encoded protein is CASSSQLGASEAFF.

The rearrangement uses TRBV3-1 (or the pseudogene TRBV3-2) and TRBJ2-5; TRBD2 might be the D (6 bases). This CDR3 region has 12 residues. Germline V gene data show CDR1 as LGHDT and CDR2 as YNNKEL (reference sequence). The V and J ends lost 4 bases and 5 bases respectively, with 8 bases between them. The CDR3: CASSPRGETQYF. The CDR3 nucleotides read TGTGCCAGCAGCCCCCGGGGGGAGACCCAGTACTTC.

This chain links TRBV19 with TRBJ1-4; 8 bases line up with TRBD1. The junction had 2 bases not matched to a gene; V was cut back by 6 bases and J by 8 bases. This CDR3 comprises 12 residues. Germline V lookup: CDR1 LNHDA, CDR2 SQIVND (reference sequence). This chain's CDR3 is CASRQGEEKLFF. Here the CDR3 DNA reads TGTGCCAGTAGACAGGGGGAGGAAAAACTGTTTTTT.

The chain has TRBV7-9 and TRBJ2-7, with D unclear. Germline CDR1 SEHNR, CDR2 FQNEAQ (reference sequence). V was pared by 5 bases and J by 4 bases, with 15 bases between. CDR3 length equals 14 residues. The CDR3 loop is CASSPVGSPYEQYF. CDR3 coding DNA: TGTGCCAGCAGCCCGGTGGGCAGCCCTTACGAGCAGTACTTC.

This clone was seen only a few times. The chain recombines TRBV5-1 with TRBJ2-7; no clear D. CDR1 is SGHRS and CDR2 is YFSETQ in the germline V gene. Trimming removed 4 bases from V and 6 bases from J, with 14 bases in between. The CDR3 sequence is 13 residues long. The CDR3 here is CASSPTGPGEQYF. The CDR3 region has the DNA TGCGCCAGCAGCCCGACTGGGCCGGGCGAGCAGTACTTC. Full variable domain (outside the CDR3, taken from reference TRBV5-1 and TRBJ2-7): KAGVTQTPRYLIKTRGQQVTLSCSPISGHRSVSWYQQTPGQGLQFLFEYFSETQRNKGNFPGRFSGRQFSNSRSEMNVSTLELGDSALYLCASSPTGPGEQYFGPGTRLTVT.

The V call is TRBV5-1, the J call TRBJ2-1; 9 nucleotides match TRBD2. With 4 bases clipped from V and 10 bases from J, the junction kept 9 bases outside the gene matches. The CDR3 has 14 residues. The germline CDR1 and CDR2 sequences are SGHRS and YFSETQ. CDR3 coding DNA: TGCGCCAGCAGCCCGACTAGCGGTGGGTTGGAGCAGTTCTTC. Amino acids: CASSPTSGGLEQFF.

The gene calls are TRBV28 and TRBJ1-1; no clear D gene. Germline assignment: CDR1 MDHEN and CDR2 SYDVKM. Deletions cut 3 bases from V and 1 base from J, with 6 bases between. The CDR3 totals 13 residues. In DNA, the CDR3 is TGTGCCAGCAGTTTGATTACGAACACTGAAGCTTTCTTT. This gives the protein CASSLITNTEAFF.

This chain uses TRBV7-9 with TRBJ2-7; D ambiguous. V was cut by 8 bases and J by 3 bases, with 11 bases left in between. In germline, CDR1 is SEHNR, CDR2 FQNEAQ (reference sequence). The CDR3 runs 12 residues. CDR3 DNA: TGTGCCAGCGGGGAAGACTTCTACGAGCAGTACTTC. Translating gives CASGEDFYEQYF.

The chain employs TRBV9 and TRBJ1-2, with 8 bases identical to TRBD1. This CDR3 spans 16 amino acids. Germline trimming cut 2 bases from V and 8 bases from J; bases unmatched to any gene: 14. Germline loops: CDR1 SGDLS, CDR2 YYNGEE. In nucleotides, the CDR3 is TGTGCCAGCAGCGTCGGTATTCGGACAGGGACAGCCGGCTACACCTTC. It codes for CASSVGIRTGTAGYTF.

The chain carries TRBV28 and TRBJ1-5; possibly TRBD1 for D (6 bases). V shed 3 bases and J shed 2 bases, with 11 bases lying between them. The CDR3 has 15 residues. The germline gives CDR1 MDHEN, CDR2 SYDVKM. The CDR3 sequence is CASSFQGGGNQPQHF. DNA for the CDR3: TGTGCCAGCAGTTTCCAAGGGGGAGGCAATCAGCCCCAGCATTTT.

The rearrangement links TRBV7-2 to TRBJ1-5, with D maybe TRBD1 (5 bases). The CDR3 loop spans 15 amino acids. CDR1 and CDR2 (germline): SGHTA, FQGNSA. Trimming took 3 bases from V and 0 from J, leaving 9 bases between them. CDR3 protein: CASSFGGSSNQPQHF. The DNA of the CDR3 is TGTGCCAGCAGCTTTGGGGGTTCTAGCAATCAGCCCCAGCATTTT.

The V gene is TRBV20-1, the J gene TRBJ1-2, with D possibly matching TRBD1 (5 bases). Per the germline V gene, CDR1 is DFQATT and CDR2 is SNEGSKA (reference sequence). The CDR3 extends over 11 amino acids. As DNA, the CDR3 is TGCGGAGGGGACGCCGGCTATGGCTACACCTTC. Protein product: CGGDAGYGYTF.

The J gene is TRBJ2-1, the V gene TRBV11-3; 16 bases map to TRBD2. The J segment lost 9 bases and the V segment lost 6 bases, leaving 5 bases of the junction unmatched. The germline V gene encodes CDR1 SGHNT and CDR2 YENEEA. The CDR3 extends over 15 amino acids. The CDR3 reads CASSLGLAGGSEQFF. The CDR3 DNA reads TGTGCCAGCAGTTTGGGACTAGCGGGAGGGAGTGAGCAGTTCTTC.

This sequence joins TRBV28 and TRBJ1-5, with D possibly being TRBD1 (5 bases). Germline assignment: CDR1 MDHEN and CDR2 SYDVKM. V was pared by 6 bases and J by 9 bases, with 24 bases between. The CDR3 has 16 amino acids. CDR3: CASSPTGGRAARPQHF. The CDR3 nucleotides read TGTGCCAGCAGCCCAACGGGAGGCAGGGCAGCCCGGCCCCAGCATTTT.